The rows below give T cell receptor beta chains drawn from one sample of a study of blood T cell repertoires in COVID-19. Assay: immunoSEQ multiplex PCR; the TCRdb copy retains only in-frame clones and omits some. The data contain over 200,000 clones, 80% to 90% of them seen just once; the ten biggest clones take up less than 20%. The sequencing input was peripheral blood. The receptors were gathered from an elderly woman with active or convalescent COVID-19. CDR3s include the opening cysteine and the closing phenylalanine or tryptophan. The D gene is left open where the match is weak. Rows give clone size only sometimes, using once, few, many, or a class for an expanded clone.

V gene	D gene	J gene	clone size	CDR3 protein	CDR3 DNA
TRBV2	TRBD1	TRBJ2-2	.	CASGGQGSTGELFF	TGTGCCAGCGGGGGACAGGGCAGCACCGGGGAGCTGTTTTTT
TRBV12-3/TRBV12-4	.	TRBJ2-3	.	CASSLPRGTQYF	TGTGCCAGCAGTTTGCCTAGGGGTACGCAGTATTTT
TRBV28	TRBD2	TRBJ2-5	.	CASRGLGKETQYF	TGTGCCAGCAGGGGACTAGGGAAAGAGACCCAGTACTTC
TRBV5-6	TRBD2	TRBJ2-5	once	CASSLFGTSEETQYF	TGTGCCAGCAGTTTATTCGGGACTAGCGAAGAGACCCAGTACTTC
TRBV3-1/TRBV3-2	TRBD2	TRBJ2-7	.	CASSLRTSRYEQYF	TGTGCCAGCAGCTTGAGGACTAGCAGGTACGAGCAGTACTTC
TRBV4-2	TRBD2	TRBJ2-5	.	CASSPQMGEGGETQYF	TGTGCCAGCAGCCCCCAAATGGGGGAGGGCGGGGAGACCCAGTACTTC
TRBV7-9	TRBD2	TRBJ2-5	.	CASSLAASGSQETQYF	TGTGCCAGCAGCTTAGCGGCTAGCGGGTCGCAAGAGACCCAGTACTTC
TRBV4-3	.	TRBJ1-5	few	CASSLSRHSNQPQHF	TGCGCCAGCAGCCTAAGCCGCCACAGCAATCAGCCCCAGCATTTT
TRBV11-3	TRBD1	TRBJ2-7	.	CASSFRGQDEQYF	TGTGCCAGCAGCTTCAGGGGGCAAGATGAGCAGTACTTC
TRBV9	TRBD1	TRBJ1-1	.	CASSVSGQGTNTEAFF	TGTGCCAGCAGCGTATCGGGACAGGGAACGAACACTGAAGCTTTCTTT
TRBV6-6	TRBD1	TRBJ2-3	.	CASRAYRGGDTQYF	TGTGCCAGCAGAGCCTACAGGGGTGGAGATACGCAGTATTTT
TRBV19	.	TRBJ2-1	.	CASSFSGREQFF	TGTGCCAGTAGTTTCTCAGGGAGGGAGCAGTTCTTC
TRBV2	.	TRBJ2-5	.	CASWQGETQYF	TGTGCCAGTTGGCAGGGGGAGACCCAGTACTTC
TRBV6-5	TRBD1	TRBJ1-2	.	CASSYRDRGYGYTF	TGTGCCAGCAGCTACCGGGACAGGGGATATGGCTACACCTTC
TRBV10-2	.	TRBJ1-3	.	CASSEGRVLGNTIYF	TGCGCCAGCAGTGAGGGGAGGGTGCTTGGAAACACCATATATTTT
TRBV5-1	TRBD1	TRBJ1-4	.	CASSTSGQGGEKLFF	TGCGCCAGCAGCACTTCAGGACAGGGAGGGGAAAAACTGTTTTTT
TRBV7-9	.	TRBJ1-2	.	CASSLAFTDYGYTF	TGTGCCAGCAGCTTAGCGTTCACAGACTATGGCTACACCTTC
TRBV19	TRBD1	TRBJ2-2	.	CASGQGVGLFF	TGTGCCAGTGGACAGGGCGTTGGGCTGTTTTTT
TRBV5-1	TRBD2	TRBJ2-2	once	CASSVTGTTTTGELFF	TGCGCCAGCAGCGTGACCGGGACTACTACCACCGGGGAGCTGTTTTTT
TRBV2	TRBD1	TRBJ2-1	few	CASSGTGVHNEQFF	TGTGCCAGCAGTGGTACAGGGGTACACAATGAGCAGTTCTTC
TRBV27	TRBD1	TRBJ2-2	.	CASRRGKDTGELFF	TGTGCCAGCCGCAGGGGGAAAGACACCGGGGAGCTGTTTTTT
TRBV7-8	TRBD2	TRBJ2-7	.	CASSSLFGTSGKTYEQYF	TGTGCCAGCAGCTCATTGTTCGGGACTAGCGGGAAAACCTACGAGCAGTACTTC
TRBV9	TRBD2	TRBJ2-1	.	CASSVELAGANNEQFF	TGTGCCAGCAGCGTAGAACTAGCGGGGGCAAACAATGAGCAGTTCTTC
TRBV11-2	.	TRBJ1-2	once	CASIGSGGAANYGYTF	TGTGCCAGCATCGGGTCGGGGGGGGCGGCTAACTATGGCTACACCTTC
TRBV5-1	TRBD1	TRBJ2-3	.	CASSMGQGMATDTQYF	TGCGCCAGCAGCATGGGACAGGGAATGGCGACAGATACGCAGTATTTT
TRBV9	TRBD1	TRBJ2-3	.	CASSVGPGQGAPGDTQYF	TGTGCCAGCAGCGTAGGGCCCGGTCAGGGGGCTCCCGGGGATACGCAGTATTTT
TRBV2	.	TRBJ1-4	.	CATRKVAANEKLFF	TGTGCCACCCGAAAGGTAGCGGCTAATGAAAAACTGTTTTTT
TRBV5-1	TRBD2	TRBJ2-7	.	CASSLDGLAPYEQYF	TGCGCCAGCAGCTTGGACGGACTAGCGCCCTACGAGCAGTACTTC
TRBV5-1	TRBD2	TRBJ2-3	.	CASTHSGGAGDTQYF	TGCGCCAGCACCCATAGCGGGGGGGCCGGAGATACGCAGTATTTT
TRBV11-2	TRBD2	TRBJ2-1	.	CASSSRLAGGYNEQFF	TGTGCCAGCAGCTCGCGACTAGCGGGAGGGTACAATGAGCAGTTCTTC
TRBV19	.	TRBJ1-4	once	CASSIAGRTTNEKLFF	TGTGCCAGTAGTATAGCGGGTCGGACAACTAATGAAAAACTGTTTTTT
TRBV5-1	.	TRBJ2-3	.	CASSSRTDTQYF	TGCGCCAGCAGCTCCAGGACAGATACGCAGTATTTT
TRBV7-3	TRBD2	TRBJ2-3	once	CASSLEARSGKIDTQYF	TGTGCCAGCAGCTTAGAAGCCCGTAGCGGGAAAATAGATACGCAGTATTTT
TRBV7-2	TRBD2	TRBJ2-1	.	CASSFNSGGYNEQFF	TGTGCCAGCAGCTTCAATAGCGGGGGCTACAATGAGCAGTTCTTC
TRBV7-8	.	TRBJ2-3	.	CASSAAQADTQYF	TGTGCCAGCAGCGCAGCTCAGGCAGATACGCAGTATTTT
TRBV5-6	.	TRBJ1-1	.	CASSLGTTSAEAFF	TGTGCCAGCAGCTTGGGAACCACTAGCGCTGAAGCTTTCTTT
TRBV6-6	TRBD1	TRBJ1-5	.	CASSRGTGGAGQPQHF	TGTGCCAGCAGTAGAGGGACAGGGGGCGCCGGGCAGCCCCAGCATTTT
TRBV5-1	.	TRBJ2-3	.	CASSLVGGSSGDTQYF	TGCGCCAGCAGCTTGGTTGGTGGGAGTAGTGGAGATACGCAGTATTTT
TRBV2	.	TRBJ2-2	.	CASSAGRDYGELFF	TGTGCCAGCAGTGCAGGCCGTGATTACGGGGAGCTGTTTTTT
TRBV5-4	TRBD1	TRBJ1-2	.	CASSYRQGGSYGYTF	TGTGCCAGCAGCTACCGACAGGGGGGGAGCTATGGCTACACCTTC
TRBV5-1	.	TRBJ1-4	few	CASSAEQSEKLFF	TGCGCCAGCAGCGCCGAACAGAGTGAAAAACTGTTTTTT
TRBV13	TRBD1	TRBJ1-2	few	CASSIGDRVDYGYTF	TGTGCCAGCAGCATTGGAGACAGGGTAGACTATGGCTACACCTTC
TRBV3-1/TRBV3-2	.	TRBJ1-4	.	CASNRYVRGGDEKLFF	TGTGCCAGCAACCGGTACGTCAGGGGAGGGGATGAAAAACTGTTTTTT
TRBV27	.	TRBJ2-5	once	CASSLKEGETQYF	TGTGCCAGCAGTTTAAAAGAGGGAGAGACCCAGTACTTC